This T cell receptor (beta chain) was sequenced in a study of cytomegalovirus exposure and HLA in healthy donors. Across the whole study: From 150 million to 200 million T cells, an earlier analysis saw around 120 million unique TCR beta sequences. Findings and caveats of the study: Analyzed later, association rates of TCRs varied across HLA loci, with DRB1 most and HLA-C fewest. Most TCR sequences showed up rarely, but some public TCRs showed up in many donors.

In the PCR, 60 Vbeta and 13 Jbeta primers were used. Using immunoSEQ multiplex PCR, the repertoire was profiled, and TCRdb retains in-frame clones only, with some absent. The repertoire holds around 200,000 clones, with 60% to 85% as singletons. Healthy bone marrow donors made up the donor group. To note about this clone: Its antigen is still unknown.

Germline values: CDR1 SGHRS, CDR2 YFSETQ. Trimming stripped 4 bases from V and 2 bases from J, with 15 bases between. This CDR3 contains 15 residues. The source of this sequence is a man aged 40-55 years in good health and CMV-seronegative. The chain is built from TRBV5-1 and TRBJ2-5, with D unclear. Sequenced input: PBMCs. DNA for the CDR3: TGCGCCAGCAGCCCTCTCGTTTTGGAGCAAGAGACCCAGTACTTC. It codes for CASSPLVLEQETQYF.